A single sample is the source of the 22 T cell receptor beta chains below, sequenced in a study of blood T cell repertoires in COVID-19. Sequencing was performed with immunoSEQ multiplex PCR; in TCRdb, only in-frame clones are kept and a portion is missing. The sample lists some 400,000 clones, 70% to 90% occurring once. Sequenced sample: PBMCs or T cells enriched from blood (not recorded which). The receptors shown here come from a man younger than 40 who had recovered from COVID-19.

V and J are TRBV10-1 and TRBJ2-3; D perhaps matches TRBD2 (5 bases). V gave up 0 bases and J gave up 0 bases, with 13 bases separating them. The V gene's germline CDR1 is WNHNN and CDR2 SYGVQD (reference sequence). The CDR3 spans 17 residues. DNA of the CDR3: TGCGCCAGCAGTGAGTCGATTCCGGGATGGAGCACAGATACGCAGTATTTT. Residues: CASSESIPGWSTDTQYF.

The V gene is TRBV18, the J gene TRBJ1-1; tentative D call: TRBD1 (5 bases). V gave up 3 bases and J gave up 8 bases, with 10 bases separating them. Germline CDR1 and CDR2: KGHSH and LQKENI. The CDR3 contains 12 residues. The CDR3 sequence: CASSPQGLEAFF. CDR3 coding DNA: TGTGCCAGCTCACCCCAGGGATTGGAAGCTTTCTTT.

The CDR3 nucleotides read TGTGCCAGTAGTCCGGCGGGTGGGATATATGGCTACACCTTC. It encodes CASSPAGGIYGYTF. The chain carries TRBV19 and TRBJ1-2; D not resolved. The CDR3 consists of 14 residues. V lost 5 bases, J lost 5 bases, and 15 bases lay in between. Germline CDR1 and CDR2: LNHDA and SQIVND (reference sequence).

This clone was seen just once. The chain has TRBV9 and TRBJ2-1; possible D gene TRBD2, 5 bases. Germline V gene sequence: CDR1 SGDLS, CDR2 YYNGEE. Trimming shortened V by 4 bases and J by 5 bases, and 10 bases separated the two germline ends. The CDR3 totals 13 residues. In DNA form, the CDR3 reads TGTGCCAGCAGCAAATCCGGGGACAATGAGCAGTTCTTC. Amino acids: CASSKSGDNEQFF.

This clone was recorded once. This sequence joins TRBV9 and TRBJ2-4; D remains ambiguous. The V gene lost 0 bases and the J gene lost 6 bases, with 10 bases spanning the gap. Germline V gives CDR1 SGDLS, CDR2 YYNGEE. There are 14 residues in the CDR3. CDR3 loop: CASSVGSPPNIQYF. In nucleotides, the CDR3 is TGTGCCAGCAGCGTAGGGAGTCCCCCAAACATTCAGTACTTC. Full variable domain (remainder filled in from reference TRBV9 and TRBJ2-4): DSGVTQTPKHLITATGQRVTLRCSPRSGDLSVYWYQQSLDQGLQFLIQYYNGEERAKGNILERFSAQQFPDLHSELNLSSLELGDSALYFCASSVGSPPNIQYFGAGTRLSVL.

This clone was found once. The chain's CDR3 is CASTLTAYNEQFF. The CDR3 bases are TGTGCCAGCACCCTGACAGCGTACAATGAGCAGTTCTTC. The rearrangement uses TRBV6-5 and TRBJ2-1; a weak D match, TRBD1 (5 bases). Trimming cost V 7 bases and J 4 bases, with 11 bases left between them. This CDR3 has 13 amino acids. CDR1 is MNHEY and CDR2 is SVGAGI in the germline V gene.

The chain carries TRBV30 and TRBJ2-1, with D maybe TRBD2 (6 bases). CDR3 length: 14 amino acids. Trimming took off 0 bases at V and 9 bases at J, with 15 bases between the two ends. Per germline, CDR1 GTSNPN and CDR2 SVGIG (reference sequence). The CDR3 sequence: CAWSVRLGWGEQFF. CDR3 coding DNA: TGTGCCTGGAGTGTACGACTAGGGTGGGGTGAGCAGTTCTTC.

For this clone: A far larger clone is one nucleotide away, so this likely arose from a read error. Other nucleotide sequences from this sample produce the same CDR3. DNA for the CDR3: TGTGCCAGCAGCGTCGGGACAGCCCAAGAGACCCAGTACTTC. Translating it yields CASSVGTAQETQYF. The chain carries TRBV9 and TRBJ2-5; TRBD1 matches at 7 bases. CDR1 is SGDLS and CDR2 is YYNGEE in the germline V gene. The CDR3 runs to 14 residues. V shed 2 bases, J shed 1 base, and the junction held 2 bases outside the gene matches.

This chain uses TRBV7-9 with TRBJ1-1; 7 positions match TRBD1. V was clipped by 0 bases and J by 4 bases; unmatched bases: 5. The CDR3 is 15 amino acids. In germline, CDR1 is SEHNR, CDR2 FQNEAQ (reference sequence). The CDR3 region has the DNA TGTGCCAGCAGCTTAGCAGGGCGACAGGGCACTGAAGCTTTCTTT. Its translation is CASSLAGRQGTEAFF.

This clone was observed a few times. The chain has TRBV7-2 and TRBJ2-3; D might be TRBD2 (6 bases). The CDR3 runs to 16 residues. Deletions cut 1 base from V and 2 bases from J, with 13 bases between. Germline loops: CDR1 SGHTA, CDR2 FQGNSA. The CDR3 region has the DNA TGTGCCAGCAGCTTAGGCCTCGGGGGAATCACAGATACGCAGTATTTT. It yields the protein CASSLGLGGITDTQYF.

This clone occurred once. Other nucleotide sequences in the sample specify the same CDR3. The V call is TRBV6-5, the J call TRBJ1-6, with 8 bases fitting TRBD1. The ends lost 5 bases at V and 7 bases at J; junction bases unmatched: 4. This CDR3 comprises 14 residues. The germline gives CDR1 MNHEY, CDR2 SVGAGI. DNA for the CDR3: TGTGCCAGCAGTCCCGACAGGGGAAATTCACCCCTCCACTTT. Translated: CASSPDRGNSPLHF.

The rearrangement joins TRBV18 to TRBJ2-6; TRBD1 aligns across 7 bases. V shed 2 bases and J 0 bases; nucleotides not matched to a gene: 13. Germline loops: CDR1 KGHSH, CDR2 LQKENI. This CDR3 has 20 residues. CDR3 sequence reads: CASSPDAFGTASSGANVLTF. The CDR3 DNA reads TGTGCCAGCTCACCAGATGCTTTCGGGACAGCAAGCTCTGGGGCCAACGTCCTGACTTTC.

Regarding this clone: The sample carries other DNA sequences with the same CDR3. The V gene is TRBV11-2, the J gene TRBJ2-3; no clear D. Trimming took 0 bases from V and 1 from J, leaving 5 bases between them. The germline V gene encodes CDR1 SGHAT and CDR2 FQNNGV. The CDR3 covers 14 residues. CDR3: CASSLDRGTDTQYF. DNA of the CDR3: TGTGCCAGCAGCTTAGATCGGGGCACAGATACGCAGTATTTT.

The chain uses TRBV11-2 and TRBJ2-5; TRBD1 agrees at 8 bases. The CDR3 runs to 19 residues. V shed 1 base, J shed 5 bases, and the junction held 18 bases outside the gene matches. Germline CDR1 and CDR2: SGHAT and FQNNGV. CDR3 in amino acids: CASSLAGPSGQGRKETQYF. CDR3 in DNA: TGTGCCAGCAGCTTAGCCGGGCCTAGTGGACAGGGACGGAAGGAGACCCAGTACTTC.

This rearrangement joins TRBV6-1 to TRBJ1-3; D is ambiguous. The germline V and J ends were trimmed by 2 bases and 4 bases, with 12 bases remaining between them. Germline CDR1 MNHNS, CDR2 SASEGT. The CDR3 totals 15 residues. The CDR3 DNA reads TGTGCCAGCAGTGAATTTATGGCAGTCGGAAACACCATATATTTT. It translates to CASSEFMAVGNTIYF.

V usage is TRBV10-1 and J usage is TRBJ2-4; TRBD1 aligns across 8 bases. There are 12 residues in the CDR3. V lost 8 bases and J lost 4; bases outside the gene matches: 1. Germline V lookup: CDR1 WNHNN, CDR2 SYGVQD (reference sequence). The CDR3: CASGQGKNIQYF. In DNA form, the CDR3 reads TGCGCCAGCGGACAGGGAAAAAACATTCAGTACTTC.

The chain uses TRBV12-5 and TRBJ1-2, with a tentative D call TRBD1 (5 bases). Deletions cut 6 bases from V and 3 bases from J, with 14 bases between. Germline CDR1 LGHNT, CDR2 FRNRAP. The CDR3 sequence is 14 residues long. CDR3 bases: TGTGCTAGTGGGCCCTTACAGGCGTACTATGGCTACACCTTC. It encodes CASGPLQAYYGYTF.

V usage is TRBV19 and J usage is TRBJ1-4; 9 bases line up with TRBD1. The CDR3 runs 15 residues. CDR1 and CDR2 from the germline V gene are LNHDA and SQIVND (reference sequence). Unmatched junction bases numbered 9, after V lost 6 bases and J lost 7 bases. CDR3 sequence (DNA): TGTGCCAGTAGGCCGCCGGGACAGGGTGGTGAAAAACTGTTTTTT. Protein: CASRPPGQGGEKLFF.

The V call is TRBV27, the J call TRBJ1-2; no clear D gene. There are 16 residues in the CDR3. V was cut by 3 bases and J by 4 bases, with 18 bases left in between. Germline lookup yields CDR1 MNHEY and CDR2 SMNVEV (reference sequence). The CDR3 region is CASSFGVGGPVYGYTF. CDR3 in DNA: TGTGCCAGCAGTTTTGGAGTTGGAGGGCCGGTCTATGGCTACACCTTC.

The chain combines TRBV9 with TRBJ2-3; 9 positions match TRBD1. CDR3 length: 15 amino acids. The germline gives CDR1 SGDLS, CDR2 YYNGEE. V trimming: 3 bases; J trimming: 0 bases; junction bases outside the gene matches: 2. CDR3 region: CASSEQGASTDTQYF. CDR3 in DNA: TGTGCCAGCAGCGAACAGGGGGCTAGCACAGATACGCAGTATTTT.

The chain carries TRBV7-2 and TRBJ1-4, with TRBD1 matching over 9 bases. CDR3 length: 14 residues. V dropped 6 bases and J dropped 8; count of bases not matched to a gene: 7. CDR1 SGHTA and CDR2 FQGNSA come from the germline V gene. This CDR3 reads CASRQTGGTEKLFF. CDR3 sequence (DNA): TGTGCCAGCAGACAAACAGGGGGCACAGAAAAACTGTTTTTT.

On this clone itself: Additional DNA sequences in this sample encode the identical CDR3. This rearrangement joins TRBV7-2 to TRBJ1-3; 9 positions agree with TRBD1. Trimming cost V 1 base and J 4 bases; bases outside gene matches: 2. Germline assignment: CDR1 SGHTA and CDR2 FQGNSA. The CDR3 has 15 amino acids. In DNA, the CDR3 is TGTGCCAGCAGCTTAGGGACAGGGGCAGGAAACACCATATATTTT. Encoded protein: CASSLGTGAGNTIYF.